This T cell receptor beta chain was recorded in a study of control samples from healthy donors and cancer patients. The CDR3 consists of 15 residues. Germline-derived CDR1 and CDR2 are LNHDA and SQIVND (reference sequence). The V end lost 3 bases, the J end lost 2 bases, and 13 bases lay between the germline ends. This clone was seen a single time. This table comes from immunoSEQ multiplex PCR, and its TCRdb copy is limited to in-frame clones, with some not included. Altogether around 250,000 clones are present, over 75% being singletons, with the ten largest covering about an eighth. The sequencing sample was made of PBMCs. This receptor was identified in a woman aged 55-75 years with lung cancer. The chain joins TRBV19 to TRBJ1-2; TRBD1 might be the D (5 bases). The CDR3 DNA is TGTGCCAGTAGTATGTTCGGCAGGGAGAACTATGGCTACACCTTC. Translating gives CASSMFGRENYGYTF.